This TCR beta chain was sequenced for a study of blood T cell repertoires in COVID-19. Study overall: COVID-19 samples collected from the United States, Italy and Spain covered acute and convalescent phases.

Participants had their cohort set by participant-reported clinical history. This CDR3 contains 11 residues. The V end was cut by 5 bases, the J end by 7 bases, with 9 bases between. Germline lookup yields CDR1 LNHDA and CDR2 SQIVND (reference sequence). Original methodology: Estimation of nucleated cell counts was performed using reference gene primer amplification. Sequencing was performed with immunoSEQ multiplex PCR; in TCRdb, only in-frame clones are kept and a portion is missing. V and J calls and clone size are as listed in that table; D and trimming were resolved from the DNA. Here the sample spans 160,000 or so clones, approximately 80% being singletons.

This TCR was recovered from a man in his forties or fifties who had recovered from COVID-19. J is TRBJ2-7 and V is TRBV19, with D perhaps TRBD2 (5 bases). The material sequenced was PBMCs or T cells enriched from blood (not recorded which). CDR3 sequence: CASSFTGEQYV. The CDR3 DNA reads TGTGCCAGTAGTTTCACGGGAGAGCAGTACGTC.